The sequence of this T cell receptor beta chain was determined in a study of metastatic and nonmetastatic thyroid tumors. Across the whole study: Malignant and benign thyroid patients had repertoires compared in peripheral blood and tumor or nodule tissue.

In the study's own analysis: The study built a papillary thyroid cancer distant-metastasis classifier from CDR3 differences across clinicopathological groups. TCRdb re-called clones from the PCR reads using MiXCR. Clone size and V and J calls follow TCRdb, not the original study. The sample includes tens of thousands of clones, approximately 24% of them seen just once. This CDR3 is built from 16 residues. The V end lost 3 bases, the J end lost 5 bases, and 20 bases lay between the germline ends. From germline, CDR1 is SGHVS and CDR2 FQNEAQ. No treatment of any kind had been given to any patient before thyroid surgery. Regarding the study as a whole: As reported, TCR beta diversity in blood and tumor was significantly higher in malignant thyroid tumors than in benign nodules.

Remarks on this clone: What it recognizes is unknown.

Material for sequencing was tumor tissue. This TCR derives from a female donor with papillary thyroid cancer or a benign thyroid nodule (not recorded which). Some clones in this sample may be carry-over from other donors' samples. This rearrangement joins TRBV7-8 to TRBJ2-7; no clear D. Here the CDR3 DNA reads TGTGCCAGCAGCTTCCGTGCCTCCCTTCCATCCCACGAGCAGTACTTC. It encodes CASSFRASLPSHEQYF.